Below are 6 T cell receptor beta chains sequenced from a single sample in a study of T cell responses to AZD1222 COVID-19 vaccine. Produced via immunoSEQ multiplex PCR; TCRdb's table is partial and in-frame only. The repertoire holds some 200,000 clones, approximately 92% seen once, with around 9.3% in the top ten. Sequenced here: peripheral blood, sampled on day 0 of AZD1222 vaccination. These receptors came from an adult in good health.

The V gene is TRBV6-5, the J gene TRBJ2-1; TRBD2 matches at 11 bases. The ends lost 7 bases at V and 3 bases at J; junction bases unmatched: 2. Germline V CDR1 and CDR2: MNHEY, SVGAGI. This CDR3 contains 14 residues. The CDR3 is CASTGTSGYNEQFF. CDR3 bases: TGTGCCAGCACCGGGACTAGCGGCTACAATGAGCAGTTCTTC.

The chain couples TRBV2 to TRBJ1-2; D gene ambiguous. The length of the CDR3 is 13 residues. Per the germline V gene, CDR1 is SNHLY and CDR2 is FYNNEI. V lost 2 bases and J lost 2, with 6 bases in between. The CDR3 reads CASSETENYGYTF. The CDR3, as DNA: TGTGCCAGCAGTGAAACCGAGAACTATGGCTACACCTTC.

V usage is TRBV7-8 and J usage is TRBJ2-1; D might be TRBD2 (6 bases). Trimming removed 5 bases at V and 7 bases at J, with 21 bases between. Looked up from germline, CDR1 is SGHVS and CDR2 is FQNEAQ. The CDR3 consists of 16 residues. DNA of the CDR3: TGTGCCAGCAGCCTACCTCCTAGCCCGGGAGATAATGAGCAGTTCTTC. Its protein is CASSLPPSPGDNEQFF. Complete variable domain (other parts from reference TRBV7-8 and TRBJ2-1): GAGVSQSPRYKVAKRGQDVALRCDPISGHVSLFWYQQALGQGPEFLTYFQNEAQLDKSGLPSDRFFAERPEGSVSTLKIQRTQQEDSAVYLCASSLPPSPGDNEQFFGPGTRLTVL.

J is TRBJ2-3 and V is TRBV10-3; D is ambiguous. The CDR3 length is 14 residues. V was trimmed by 6 bases and J by 2 bases, leaving 12 bases between them. Germline loops: CDR1 ENHRY, CDR2 SYGVKD. DNA for the CDR3: TGTGCCATCAGCGATTCGCGGCCCACAGATACGCAGTATTTT. Translation gives CAISDSRPTDTQYF.

The chain couples TRBV11-2 to TRBJ1-1, with D perhaps TRBD1 (5 bases). Germline CDR1 reads SGHAT; CDR2 reads FQNNGV. The germline V and J ends were trimmed by 5 bases and 3 bases, with 13 bases remaining between them. The CDR3 consists of 14 residues. CDR3 in amino acids: CASSPDGAYTEAFF. DNA for the CDR3: TGTGCCAGCAGCCCGGACGGGGCGTACACTGAAGCTTTCTTT.

The V and J genes are TRBV7-9 and TRBJ1-3; D remains ambiguous. Looked up from germline, CDR1 is SEHNR and CDR2 is FQNEAQ (reference sequence). Deletions cut 2 bases from V and 1 base from J, with 9 bases between. The CDR3 extends over 15 amino acids. DNA for the CDR3: TGTGCCAGCAGCTTACTGTCTAGGTCTGGAAACACCATATATTTT. It specifies CASSLLSRSGNTIYF. The full variable domain, with the rest looked up from reference TRBV7-9 and TRBJ1-3, is DTGVSQNPRHKITKRGQNVTFRCDPISEHNRLYWYRQTLGQGPEFLTYFQNEAQLEKSRLLSDRFSAERPKGSFSTLEIQRTEQGDSAMYLCASSLLSRSGNTIYFGEGSWLTVV.